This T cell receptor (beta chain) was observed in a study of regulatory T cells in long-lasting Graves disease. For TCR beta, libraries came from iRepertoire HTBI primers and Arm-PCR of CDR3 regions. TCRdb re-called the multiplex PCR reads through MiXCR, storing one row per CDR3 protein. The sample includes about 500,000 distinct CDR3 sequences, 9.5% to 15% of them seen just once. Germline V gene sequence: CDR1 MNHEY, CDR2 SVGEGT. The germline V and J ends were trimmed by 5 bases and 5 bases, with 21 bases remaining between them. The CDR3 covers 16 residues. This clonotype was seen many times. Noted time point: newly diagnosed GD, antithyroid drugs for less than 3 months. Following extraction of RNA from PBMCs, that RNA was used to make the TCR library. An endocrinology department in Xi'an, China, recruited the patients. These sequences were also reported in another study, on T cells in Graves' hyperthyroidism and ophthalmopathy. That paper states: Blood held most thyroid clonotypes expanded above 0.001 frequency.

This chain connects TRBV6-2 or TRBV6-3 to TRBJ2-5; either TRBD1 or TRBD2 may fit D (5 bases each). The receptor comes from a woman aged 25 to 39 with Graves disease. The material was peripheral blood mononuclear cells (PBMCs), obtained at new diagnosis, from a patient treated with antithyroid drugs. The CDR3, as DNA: TGTGCCAGCAGTAAACGGATTTGGGGAGAGGGGGAGACCCAGTACTTC. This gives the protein CASSKRIWGEGETQYF.